This passage covers 9 T cell receptor beta chains from one sample sequenced in a study of PD-1 blockade in classical Hodgkin lymphoma. Every patient relapsed after autologous stem cell transplantation, and brentuximab vedotin exposure varied. Data came from immunoSEQ multiplex PCR; TCRdb stores just in-frame clones and leaves some out. This sample yields 41,000 or so clones, of which more than 70% are seen a single time; about 20% belongs to the top ten. The sequencing here drew on peripheral blood mononuclear cells (PBMCs), taken at baseline. The receptors were sampled from a human donor with classical Hodgkin lymphoma.

The rearrangement joins TRBV14 to TRBJ2-3, with TRBD2 as a possible D gene (5 bases). With 3 bases removed from V and 4 bases from J, the gap between germline ends came to 11 bases. CDR1 SGHDN and CDR2 FVKESK come from the germline V gene. The CDR3 sequence is 14 residues long. The CDR3 is CASSHRAGADTQYF. CDR3 nucleotides: TGTGCCAGCAGCCATAGGGCCGGGGCAGATACGCAGTATTTT.

The chain couples TRBV9 to TRBJ2-5; no definite D call. V lost 0 bases, J lost 7 bases, and 13 bases lay in between. Per the germline V gene, CDR1 is SGDLS and CDR2 is YYNGEE. This CDR3 is built from 14 residues. This CDR3 reads CASSVVGDKATQYF. The CDR3 nucleotides read TGTGCCAGCAGCGTAGTTGGGGATAAGGCGACCCAGTACTTC. The full variable domain, rest sourced from reference TRBV9 and TRBJ2-5, is DSGVTQTPKHLITATGQRVTLRCSPRSGDLSVYWYQQSLDQGLQFLIQYYNGEERAKGNILERFSAQQFPDLHSELNLSSLELGDSALYFCASSVVGDKATQYFGPGTRLLVL.

The chain has TRBV18 and TRBJ1-2; D uncertain. The CDR3 contains 13 residues. From germline, CDR1 is KGHSH and CDR2 LQKENI. Between the trimmed V and J ends, which lost 4 bases and 4 bases, there was a span of 10 bases. The CDR3 DNA sequence: TGTGCCAGCTCACAGGGCGGCTTCTATGGCTACACCTTC. It encodes CASSQGGFYGYTF.

V usage is TRBV19 and J usage is TRBJ1-5; D not resolved. V was clipped by 1 base and J by 2 bases, with 12 bases between them. Per the germline V gene, CDR1 is LNHDA and CDR2 is SQIVND (reference sequence). This CDR3 spans 16 amino acids. CDR3 protein: CASSIGKAIGNQPQHF. CDR3 DNA: TGTGCCAGTAGTATAGGGAAGGCAATTGGCAATCAGCCCCAGCATTTT.

This clone has only a few counts. The chain employs TRBV30 and TRBJ1-1; D call uncertain. Trimming left V 3 bases short and J 3 bases short, with 11 bases between. Germline lookup yields CDR1 GTSNPN and CDR2 SVGIG (reference sequence). This CDR3 spans 13 amino acids. CDR3 protein: CAWSGRRDTEAFF. The CDR3 DNA follows: TGTGCCTGGAGCGGACGGCGGGACACTGAAGCTTTCTTT.

The CDR3 region is CASSLGHRVSGANVLTF. The CDR3 DNA follows: TGTGCCAGCAGCTTAGGGCACAGGGTTAGTGGGGCCAACGTCCTGACTTTC. The J gene is TRBJ2-6, the V gene TRBV11-3; D is possibly TRBD1 (6 bases). Germline CDR1 SGHNT, CDR2 YENEEA. Trimming left V 1 base short and J 3 bases short, with 13 bases between. The CDR3 loop spans 17 amino acids.

The rearrangement links TRBV6-5 to TRBJ2-5; TRBD1 might be the D (6 bases). This CDR3 is 15 amino acids long. Per the germline V gene, CDR1 is MNHEY and CDR2 is SVGAGI. The V end lost 0 bases, the J end lost 5 bases, and 13 bases lay between the germline ends. The CDR3 loop is CASSYSVSDRETQYF. DNA of the CDR3: TGTGCCAGCAGTTACTCGGTCTCAGACAGGGAGACCCAGTACTTC.

The J gene is TRBJ1-1, the V gene TRBV28, with 7 nucleotides matching TRBD1. Germline CDR1 is MDHEN and CDR2 is SYDVKM. The CDR3 runs 13 residues. The V and J ends lost 11 bases and 7 bases, in that order; junction bases with no gene match: 13. CDR3 protein: CARRRGPMGEAFF. CDR3 nucleotide sequence: TGTGCCCGCCGGAGGGGGCCGATGGGTGAAGCTTTCTTT.

The gene calls are TRBV5-6 and TRBJ2-7; either TRBD1 or TRBD2 may supply D (5 bases each). Trimming took off 4 bases at V and 2 bases at J, with 13 bases between the two ends. Germline CDR1 is SGHDT and CDR2 is YYEEEE. CDR3 size: 14 residues. The CDR3 region is CASSTRGNTYEQYF. In nucleotides, the CDR3 is TGTGCCAGCAGCACGAGGGGCAACACCTACGAGCAGTACTTC. Full variable domain (outside the CDR3, taken from reference TRBV5-6 and TRBJ2-7): DAGVTQSPTHLIKTRGQQVTLRCSPKSGHDTVSWYQQALGQGPQFIFQYYEEEERQRGNFPDRFSGHQFPNYSSELNVNALLLGDSALYLCASSTRGNTYEQYFGPGTRLTVT.